The rows below give T cell receptor beta chains drawn from one sample of a study of Graves' ophthalmopathy and Graves' hyperthyroidism. MiXCR was run by TCRdb on the multiplex PCR reads, yielding one entry per CDR3 protein. In the table there are approximately 700,000 distinct CDR3 sequences, approximately 39% of which are singletons. Sequenced material: peripheral blood. These receptors were obtained from an adult man with Graves' ophthalmopathy. The CDR3 runs from the conserved cysteine through the conserved F or W. D genes are given only for firm matches. Rows may omit the clone size; those that give it use once, few, many or a size class.

cdr3_length clone_size d_call j_call v_call cdr3_aa cdr3_nt
14 - - TRBJ2-7 TRBV7-9 CASSLAGLYYEQYF TGTGCCAGCAGCTTAGCGGGACTTTACTACGAGCAGTACTTC
17 - TRBD1 TRBJ1-6 TRBV13 CASSLLNPTGAGSPLHF TGTGCCAGCAGCCTCCTTAATCCGACAGGGGCCGGCTCACCCCTCCACTTT
16 - - TRBJ1-3 TRBV7-3 CASSLSARDSGNTIYF TGTGCCAGCAGCTTAAGTGCCAGGGACTCTGGAAACACCATATATTTT
12 - TRBD1 TRBJ1-1 TRBV6-5 CASSFTGAEAFF TGTGCCAGCAGTTTCACAGGGGCTGAAGCTTTCTTT
16 - - TRBJ2-2 TRBV5-1 CASSQLSPVNTGELFF TGCGCCAGCAGCCAATTATCCCCCGTGAACACCGGGGAGCTGTTTTTT
13 - - TRBJ2-5 TRBV19 CVSGGRDQETQYF TGTGTCAGTGGGGGCAGGGACCAAGAGACCCAGTACTTC
13 - - TRBJ1-1 TRBV20-1 CSSTPQENTEAFF TGCAGTTCTACCCCACAGGAGAACACTGAAGCTTTCTTT
12 - - TRBJ1-2 TRBV25-1 CAIRDGSGGYTF TGTGCCATCCGAGACGGGAGCGGTGGCTACACCTTC
15 - - TRBJ1-5 TRBV2 CASSQSGLGNQPQHF TGTGCCAGCAGCCAATCGGGCCTGGGGAATCAGCCCCAGCATTTT
13 many - TRBJ2-7 TRBV2 CASSEYVPDEQYF TGTGCCAGCAGTGAATATGTCCCCGATGAGCAGTACTTC
15 many - TRBJ2-5 TRBV2 CASSESGQGGETQYF TGTGCCAGCAGTGAATCCGGACAGGGAGGGGAGACCCAGTACTTC
16 - TRBD2 TRBJ2-7 TRBV28 CASSPRLAGIVGEQYF TGTGCCAGCTCACCAAGACTAGCGGGAATCGTGGGCGAGCAGTACTTC
17 many - TRBJ2-6 TRBV7-9 CASSVFLQGSGANVLTF TGTGCCAGCAGCGTTTTCCTACAGGGATCTGGGGCCAACGTCCTGACTTTC
14 few TRBD2 TRBJ2-7 TRBV19 CASSMGLAVGEQYF TGTGCCAGTAGTATGGGACTAGCGGTCGGGGAGCAGTACTTC
15 few - TRBJ1-1 TRBV9 CASSPRQVQNTEAFF TGTGCCAGCAGCCCGCGACAGGTTCAGAACACTGAAGCTTTCTTT
13 many TRBD1 TRBJ2-5 TRBV12-3/TRBV12-4 CASRPGTEETQYF TGTGCCAGCAGACCCGGGACAGAAGAGACCCAGTACTTC
13 - - TRBJ1-3 TRBV29-1 CSASWGPGNTIYF TGCAGCGCTTCCTGGGGCCCTGGAAACACCATATATTTT
12 - TRBD1 TRBJ1-2 TRBV6-2/TRBV6-3 CASLGDRGGYTF TGTGCCAGCCTGGGGGACAGGGGCGGCTACACCTTC
14 many - TRBJ1-6 TRBV5-5 CASSSTGEGFTLHF TGTGCCAGCAGCTCGACAGGTGAGGGCTTCACCCTCCACTTT
17 - - TRBJ2-6 TRBV12-3/TRBV12-4 CASSFSQQLSGANVLTF TGTGCCAGCAGTTTCTCCCAACAGCTCTCTGGGGCCAACGTCCTGACTTTC
15 few - TRBJ2-7 TRBV19 CASSIQRGAHYEQYF TGTGCCAGTAGTATACAACGGGGGGCCCACTACGAGCAGTACTTC
14 - TRBD2 TRBJ2-2 TRBV20-1 CSARKSGRTGELFF TGCAGTGCTAGAAAGAGCGGGAGGACCGGGGAGCTGTTTTTT
14 few - TRBJ2-7 TRBV5-1 CASSSGDGDYEQYF TGCGCCAGCAGCTCAGGGGACGGAGACTACGAGCAGTACTTC
14 - - TRBJ2-5 TRBV10-3 CASSYGAPGGTQYF TGTGCCAGCAGTTACGGTGCGCCTGGAGGGACCCAGTACTTC
16 - - TRBJ2-7 TRBV10-3 CASSCRKDIQDTEQYF TGTGCCAGCTCGTGCAGGAAGGACATACAGGATACCGAGCAGTACTTC
13 - TRBD2 TRBJ2-7 TRBV7-2 CAGSAGGRDEQYF TGTGCCGGCAGTGCGGGGGGCCGGGACGAGCAGTACTTC
15 - - TRBJ2-1 TRBV5-1 CASSLVGAEYNEQFF TGCGCCAGCAGCTTGGTGGGGGCAGAATACAATGAGCAGTTCTTC
16 - TRBD1 TRBJ1-2 TRBV12-3/TRBV12-4 CASSLMAGGSDRGYTF TGTGCCAGCAGTTTAATGGCAGGGGGCTCGGATCGGGGCTACACCTTC
13 - - TRBJ1-2 TRBV7-6 CASRMGDGNGYTF TGTGCCAGCCGCATGGGGGATGGTAATGGCTACACCTTC
13 - - TRBJ1-6 TRBV25-1 CASFDLRGSPLHF TGTGCCAGCTTCGACTTAAGGGGTTCGCCCCTCCACTTT
17 many - TRBJ1-4 TRBV7-8 CASSFVPLGATNEKLFF TGTGCCAGCAGCTTTGTCCCATTGGGCGCAACTAATGAAAAACTGTTTTTT
13 many - TRBJ1-1 TRBV29-1 CSVFGQMNTEAFF TGCAGCGTTTTCGGGCAGATGAACACTGAAGCTTTCTTT
13 many - TRBJ1-2 TRBV20-1 CSAGTSLNYGYTF TGCAGTGCTGGGACATCCCTAAACTATGGCTACACCTTC
15 many TRBD1 TRBJ1-1 TRBV29-1 CSGRDRSYMNTEAFF TGCAGCGGCCGGGACAGGAGCTACATGAACACTGAAGCTTTCTTT
14 many - TRBJ2-7 TRBV9 CASSVGGSDYEQYF TGTGCCAGCAGCGTAGGCGGCAGCGACTACGAGCAGTACTTC
11 - TRBD1 TRBJ2-7 TRBV29-1 CSFGQGYEQYF TGCAGCTTCGGACAGGGCTACGAGCAGTACTTC
15 - - TRBJ2-2 TRBV12-3/TRBV12-4 CASSLRGGDTGELFF TGTGCCAGCAGTCTCAGGGGTGGAGACACCGGGGAGCTGTTTTTT
16 - TRBD2 TRBJ2-5 TRBV5-6 CASSSGELAGQETQYF TGTGCCAGCAGCTCAGGAGAACTAGCGGGGCAAGAGACCCAGTACTTC
14 - - TRBJ2-7 TRBV5-1 CASSFLGVNYEQYF TGCGCCAGCAGCTTTTTAGGGGTGAACTACGAGCAGTACTTC
16 once TRBD1 TRBJ2-7 TRBV12-3/TRBV12-4 CASSPDRGRVSYEQYF TGTGCCAGCAGTCCGGACAGGGGGCGGGTCTCCTACGAGCAGTACTTC
15 many - TRBJ1-3 TRBV29-1 CSVELGGASGNTIYF TGCAGCGTTGAGTTGGGGGGCGCATCTGGAAACACCATATATTTT
15 - TRBD1 TRBJ1-5 TRBV12-3/TRBV12-4 CVSSTRDSSNQPQHF TGTGTCAGCAGTACCCGGGACAGCAGCAATCAGCCCCAGCATTTT
15 many - TRBJ2-6 TRBV6-4 CASSDGETGANVLTF TGTGCCAGCAGTGACGGGGAGACTGGGGCCAACGTCCTGACTTTC
15 - - TRBJ1-2 TRBV10-3 CASSSVFEDRWGYTF TGTGCCAGCAGTTCGGTTTTTGAGGATCGTTGGGGCTACACCTTC
13 - - TRBJ2-6 TRBV20-1 CSAREQGANVLTF TGCAGTGCTAGAGAACAGGGGGCCAACGTCCTGACTTTC
18 once - TRBJ2-6 TRBV25-1 CASSGGDRHSSGANVLTF TGTGCCAGCAGTGGCGGGGATAGGCACTCCTCTGGGGCCAACGTCCTGACCTTC
17 - TRBD2 TRBJ2-2 TRBV19 CASSFWTSGGNTGELFF TGTGCCAGTAGTTTCTGGACTAGCGGGGGGAACACCGGGGAGCTGTTTTTT
14 many - TRBJ1-2 TRBV12-5 CASGLRSSGDGYTF TGTGCTAGTGGTTTGCGGTCTTCTGGTGATGGCTACACCTTC
16 - - TRBJ2-6 TRBV29-1 CSVRGGQNSGANVLTF TGCAGCGTTCGAGGGGGGCAAAACTCTGGGGCCAACGTCCTGACTTTC